This T cell receptor (beta chain) was sequenced for a study of blood T cell repertoires in COVID-19. Study-wide background: The United States, Italy and Spain supplied acute and convalescent COVID-19 samples.

This clone was observed once. Data came from immunoSEQ multiplex PCR; TCRdb stores just in-frame clones and leaves some out. This sample has 150,000 to 200,000 clones, with roughly 90% found just once. The CDR3 extends over 13 amino acids. With 4 bases clipped from V and 7 bases from J, the junction kept 5 bases outside the gene matches. Germline CDR1 reads SGHRS; CDR2 reads YFSETQ. The V gene is TRBV5-1, the J gene TRBJ1-1; 9 positions agree with TRBD1. This receptor was obtained from a man in his fifties or sixties with active or convalescent COVID-19. The sequencing input was peripheral blood. In nucleotides, the CDR3 is TGCGCCAGCAGCCCAGGGACAGGGTATGAAGCTTTCTTT. This translates into CASSPGTGYEAFF.